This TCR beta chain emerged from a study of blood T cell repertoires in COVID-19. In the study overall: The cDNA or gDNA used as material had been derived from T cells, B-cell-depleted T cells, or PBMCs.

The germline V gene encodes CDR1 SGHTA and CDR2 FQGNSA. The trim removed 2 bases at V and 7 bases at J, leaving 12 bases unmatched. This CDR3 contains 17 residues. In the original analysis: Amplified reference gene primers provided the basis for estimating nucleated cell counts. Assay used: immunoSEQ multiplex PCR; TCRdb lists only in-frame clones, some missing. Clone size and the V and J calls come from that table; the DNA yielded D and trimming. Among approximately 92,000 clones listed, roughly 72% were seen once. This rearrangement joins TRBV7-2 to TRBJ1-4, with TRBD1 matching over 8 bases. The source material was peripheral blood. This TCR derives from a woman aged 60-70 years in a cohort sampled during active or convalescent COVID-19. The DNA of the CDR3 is TGTGCCAGCAGCTTACTTTCAGGACAGGGCGGAGGTGAAAAACTGTTTTTT. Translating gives CASSLLSGQGGGEKLFF.